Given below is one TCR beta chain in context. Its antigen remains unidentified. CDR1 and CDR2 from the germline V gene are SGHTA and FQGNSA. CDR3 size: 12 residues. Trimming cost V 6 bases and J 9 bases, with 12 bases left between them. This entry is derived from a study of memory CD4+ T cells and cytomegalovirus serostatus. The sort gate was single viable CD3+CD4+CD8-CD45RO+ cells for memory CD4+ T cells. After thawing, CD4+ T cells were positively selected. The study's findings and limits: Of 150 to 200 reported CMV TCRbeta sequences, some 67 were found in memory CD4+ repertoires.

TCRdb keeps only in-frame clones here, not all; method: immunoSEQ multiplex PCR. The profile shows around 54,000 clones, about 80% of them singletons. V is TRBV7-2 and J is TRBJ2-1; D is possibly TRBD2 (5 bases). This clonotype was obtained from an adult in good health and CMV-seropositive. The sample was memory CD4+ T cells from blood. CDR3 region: CASRLGFSEQFF. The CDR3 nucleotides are TGTGCCAGCAGACTAGGGTTTAGTGAGCAGTTCTTC. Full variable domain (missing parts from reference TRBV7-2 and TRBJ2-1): GAGVSQSPSNKVTEKGKDVELRCDPISGHTALYWYRQSLGQGLEFLIYFQGNSAPDKSGLPSDRFSAERTGGSVSTLTIQRTQQEDSAVYLCASRLGFSEQFFGPGTRLTVL.